These 24 T cell receptor beta chains came from one sample sequenced in a study of T-cell memory formation after mild COVID-19. Each CDR3 protein is one row after TCRdb ran MiXCR on the 5' RACE reads. The table has a few hundred thousand distinct CDR3 sequences, under 25% seen once. Sequenced input: PBMCs or a T cell subset sorted from them (not recorded which). The receptors were gathered from an adult woman who had mild COVID-19 (a few samples of this study predate the infection). Cell type and time point are not known.

This clonotype was seen only a few times. The chain has TRBV29-1 and TRBJ1-1; 7 bases align to TRBD1. The CDR3 totals 12 residues. Germline CDR1 is SQVTM and CDR2 is ANQGSEA. V gave up 5 bases and J gave up 5 bases; unmatched junction bases: 5. The CDR3 protein is CSVLQGQTEAFF. The CDR3 nucleotides read TGCAGCGTTTTACAGGGGCAAACTGAAGCTTTCTTT. Together with reference TRBV29-1 and TRBJ1-1, the CDR3 gives the full variable domain: SAVISQKPSRDICQRGTSLTIQCQVDSQVTMMFWYRQQPGQSLTLIATANQGSEATYESGFVIDKFPISRPNLTFSTLTVSNMSPEDSSIYLCSVLQGQTEAFFGQGTRLTVV.

The chain employs TRBV7-6 and TRBJ2-1, with D possibly being TRBD2 (6 bases). Germline V gene sequence: CDR1 SGHVS, CDR2 FNYEAQ. V gave up 2 bases and J gave up 10 bases, with 18 bases separating them. The CDR3 is 15 residues long. The CDR3 DNA follows: TGTGCCAGCAGCTTAACGGGCGGGGCCCTGGAGGAGCAGTTCTTC. Translation gives CASSLTGGALEEQFF.

The chain employs TRBV6-2 or TRBV6-3 and TRBJ2-1; 9 bases align to TRBD1. There are 19 residues in the CDR3. V was pared by 7 bases and J by 7 bases, with 23 bases of the junction left unmatched. CDR1 MNHEY and CDR2 SVGEGT come from the germline V gene. The CDR3 is CASNPQGQGRISSLNEQFF. The DNA for the CDR3 is TGTGCCAGCAACCCCCAGGGACAGGGAAGAATATCAAGCCTAAATGAGCAGTTCTTC.

The J gene is TRBJ2-1, the V gene TRBV7-9, with 8 bases identical to TRBD2. V trimming: 5 bases; J trimming: 4 bases; junction bases outside the gene matches: 7. In germline, CDR1 is SEHNR, CDR2 FQNEAQ (reference sequence). The CDR3 loop spans 15 amino acids. The CDR3 reads CASSPLSGSYNEQFF. The CDR3 region has the DNA TGTGCCAGCAGCCCCTTGAGCGGGAGTTACAATGAGCAGTTCTTC.

This chain joins TRBV12-3 or TRBV12-4 and TRBJ1-4; the D gene is possibly TRBD1 (5 bases). V lost 6 bases to trimming and J lost 5 bases, with 22 bases between them. The CDR3 is 17 amino acids. Written as DNA, the CDR3 is TGTGCCAGCAGAAGATATAATTTAGACAGTCCCAATGAAAAACTGTTTTTT. This translates into CASRRYNLDSPNEKLFF.

About this clonotype itself: The junction and the germline gene differ at one end; a read error may be behind it. The rearrangement joins TRBV20-1 to TRBJ2-7, with no clear D. The germline gives CDR1 DFQATT, CDR2 SNEGSKA (reference sequence). The CDR3 has 13 amino acids. The CDR3 DNA reads TGCAGTGCTAGAGATAGTCTGGGCGGATCCCGTATATTC. Its protein product is CSARDSLGGSRIF.

This clonotype was seen just once. The chain links TRBV4-1 to TRBJ1-2; perhaps TRBD1 as D (5 bases). CDR3 length: 20 amino acids. Germline V gives CDR1 MGHRA, CDR2 YSYEKL. Trimming took off 4 bases at V and 0 bases at J, with 27 bases between the two ends. CDR3 coding DNA: TGCGCCAGCAGCCCAGAAAACCCCACCCTCGACAGTGTCCCTAACTATGGCTACACCTTC. Its protein product is CASSPENPTLDSVPNYGYTF.

This chain uses TRBV29-1 with TRBJ1-2, with 8 bases identical to TRBD1. Germline V gives CDR1 SQVTM, CDR2 ANQGSEA. CDR3 length equals 14 residues. Trimming took 3 bases from V and 6 from J; bases not matched to a gene: 9. The DNA of the CDR3 is TGCAGCGTTGATACTAGGACAGGGTTGCATGGCTACACCTTC. Its translation: CSVDTRTGLHGYTF.

The chain combines TRBV5-1 with TRBJ1-1, with 9 nucleotides matching TRBD1. CDR1 is SGHRS, CDR2 YFSETQ, per germline. The CDR3 spans 15 residues. Losses at the gene ends were 1 base for V and 5 bases for J; bases not matched to a gene: 6. CDR3 bases: TGCGCCAGCAGCTTGACCGGGACAGGGAGGACTGAAGCTTTCTTT. Encoded protein: CASSLTGTGRTEAFF.

The V call is TRBV9, the J call TRBJ1-6; D unclear. Trimming took 0 bases from V and 5 from J, leaving 6 bases between them. The CDR3 contains 14 residues. The germline CDR1 and CDR2 sequences are SGDLS and YYNGEE. CDR3 protein: CASSVGVDNSPLHF. CDR3 DNA sequence: TGTGCCAGCAGCGTAGGGGTGGATAATTCACCCCTCCACTTT.

The chain recombines TRBV19 with TRBJ2-2; the D is unclear. Germline loops: CDR1 LNHDA, CDR2 SQIVND (reference sequence). V was pared by 1 base and J by 2 bases, with 8 bases between. This CDR3 has 15 residues. The chain's CDR3 is CASSIGGLNTGELFF. The CDR3 coding sequence is TGTGCCAGTAGTATAGGAGGTCTAAACACCGGGGAGCTGTTTTTT.

This chain connects TRBV7-2 to TRBJ2-5, with D tentatively TRBD1 (5 bases). CDR3 length: 18 residues. Germline values: CDR1 SGHTA, CDR2 FQGNSA. Trimming removed 2 bases from V and 5 bases from J, with 24 bases in between. CDR3 bases: TGTGCCAGCAGCTTACGGCTCCCCCTGGGGCTAGTAGGGGAGACCCAGTACTTC. Translating it yields CASSLRLPLGLVGETQYF.

This clonotype was observed a single time. V is TRBV7-2 and J is TRBJ2-1; 13 bases map to TRBD2. The germline V gene has CDR1 SGHTA and CDR2 FQGNSA. The CDR3 runs to 20 residues. After removal of 3 bases from V and 4 bases from J, the junction contained 15 bases not matched to a gene. The CDR3 spells CASSLAPGLAGIIAYNEQFF. CDR3 bases: TGTGCCAGCAGCTTGGCTCCGGGACTAGCGGGAATAATCGCGTACAATGAGCAGTTCTTC.

This clonotype came up a few times. This chain's CDR3 is CASSFSGGRSYEQYF. In nucleotides, the CDR3 is TGTGCCAGCAGTTTCTCGGGCGGGAGGTCCTACGAGCAGTACTTC. The chain uses TRBV12-3 or TRBV12-4 and TRBJ2-7, with TRBD2 matching 8 bases. The CDR3 has 15 amino acids. With V trimmed by 3 bases and J by 1 base, 5 bases remained unmatched.

This clonotype was counted only a few times. The V gene is TRBV3-1, the J gene TRBJ2-5, with D maybe TRBD2 (6 bases). The V and J ends lost 1 base and 2 bases respectively, with 11 bases between them. CDR1 is LGHDT, CDR2 YNNKEL, per germline (reference sequence). The CDR3 is made up of 15 amino acids. The CDR3 DNA reads TGTGCCAGCAGCCAAGGCGGGACTGGACAAGAGACCCAGTACTTC. Translated, it gives CASSQGGTGQETQYF.

The CDR3 nucleotides are TGTGCCAGCAGCCGGTATAGTGAATTTTACACCGGGGAGCTGTTTTTT. This encodes CASSRYSEFYTGELFF. This chain uses TRBV7-3 with TRBJ2-2, with no clear D. Germline V lookup: CDR1 SGHTA, CDR2 FQGTGA. The CDR3 covers 16 residues. The V gene lost 5 bases and the J gene lost 3 bases, with 16 bases spanning the gap.

This clonotype was seen a few times. The chain is built from TRBV18 and TRBJ2-3; 7 bases align to TRBD2. Germline V gene lookup returns CDR1 KGHSH and CDR2 LQKENI. Trimming at V came to 3 bases and at J to 2 bases, leaving 2 bases not matched to a gene. This CDR3 region has 14 residues. Here the CDR3 reads CASSPGGNTDTQYF. The CDR3 nucleotides are TGTGCCAGCTCACCCGGGGGGAACACAGATACGCAGTATTTT.

This clonotype was observed a few times. V usage is TRBV6-1 and J usage is TRBJ1-3; D is uncertain. The length of the CDR3 is 14 residues. Germline-derived CDR1 and CDR2 are MNHNS and SASEGT. V was trimmed by 4 bases and J by 0 bases, leaving 7 bases between them. The CDR3: CASSADPSGNTIYF. DNA of the CDR3: TGTGCCAGCAGTGCGGACCCCTCTGGAAACACCATATATTTT.

DNA for the CDR3: TGTGCCAGCAGCCTGCCGGGACTTTCCTACGAGCAGTACTTC. It codes for CASSLPGLSYEQYF. The chain carries TRBV11-3 and TRBJ2-7; tentative D call: TRBD2 (6 bases). CDR1 SGHNT and CDR2 YENEEA come from the germline V gene. The CDR3 totals 14 residues. With 5 bases removed from V and 1 base from J, the gap between germline ends came to 12 bases.

CDR3 nucleotide sequence: TGTGCCAGCAGCTTGGGACAGACCACTACAGATACGCAGTATTTT. Protein: CASSLGQTTTDTQYF. The rearrangement uses TRBV7-9 and TRBJ2-3, with 7 bases fitting TRBD1. Germline trimming cut 3 bases from V and 3 bases from J; bases unmatched to any gene: 6. CDR3 size: 15 residues. CDR1 is SEHNR, CDR2 FQNEAQ, per germline (reference sequence).

This clonotype was observed a single time. A much larger clone differs by one base, so this may be a read error. The chain combines TRBV20-1 with TRBJ2-1; perhaps TRBD2 as D (5 bases). The CDR3 has 14 amino acids. Germline-derived CDR1 and CDR2 are DFQATT and SNEGSKA (reference sequence). The CDR3 nucleotides read TGCAGTGCGAATCGGGAATTCACCTACAATGAGAAGTTCTTC. Encoded protein: CSANREFTYNEKFF.

The chain uses TRBV3-1 and TRBJ1-6; D call uncertain. Germline-derived CDR1 and CDR2 are LGHDT and YNNKEL (reference sequence). Trimming shortened V by 3 bases and J by 14 bases, and 8 bases separated the two germline ends. The CDR3 extends over 11 amino acids. CDR3 DNA sequence: TGTGCCAGCAGCCAGGGCACGGCCCTCCACTTT. It is translated as CASSQGTALHF.

The V and J genes are TRBV7-9 and TRBJ2-3; D is unclear. V was pared by 8 bases and J by 2 bases, with 23 bases between. The V gene's germline CDR1 is SEHNR and CDR2 FQNEAQ (reference sequence). The CDR3 covers 17 residues. CDR3 in DNA: TGTGCCAGCCGAGCTACGCGGTTGGATTGGATCACAGATACGCAGTATTTT. As protein: CASRATRLDWITDTQYF.

J is TRBJ2-3 and V is TRBV4-1; D not resolved. The V gene lost 1 base and the J gene lost 4 bases, with 9 bases spanning the gap. The germline gives CDR1 MGHRA, CDR2 YSYEKL. The CDR3 is 14 amino acids. The CDR3 here is CASSQVGGADTQYF. For the CDR3, the DNA is TGCGCCAGCAGCCAAGTAGGTGGCGCAGATACGCAGTATTTT.